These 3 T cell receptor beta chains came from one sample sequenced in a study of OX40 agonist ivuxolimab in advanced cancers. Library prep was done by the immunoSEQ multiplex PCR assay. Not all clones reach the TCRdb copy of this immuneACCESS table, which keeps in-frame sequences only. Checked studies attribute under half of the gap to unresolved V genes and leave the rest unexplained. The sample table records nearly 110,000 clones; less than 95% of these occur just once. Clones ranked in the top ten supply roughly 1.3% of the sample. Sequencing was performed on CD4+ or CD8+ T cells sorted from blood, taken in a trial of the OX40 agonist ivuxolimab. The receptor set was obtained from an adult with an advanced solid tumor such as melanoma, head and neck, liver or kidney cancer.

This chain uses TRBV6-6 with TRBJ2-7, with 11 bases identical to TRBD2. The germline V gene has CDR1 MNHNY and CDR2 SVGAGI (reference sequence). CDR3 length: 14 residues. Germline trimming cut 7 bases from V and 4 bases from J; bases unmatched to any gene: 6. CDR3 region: CASTGTSGNYEQYF. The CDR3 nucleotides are TGTGCCAGCACCGGGACTAGCGGAAATTACGAGCAGTACTTC.

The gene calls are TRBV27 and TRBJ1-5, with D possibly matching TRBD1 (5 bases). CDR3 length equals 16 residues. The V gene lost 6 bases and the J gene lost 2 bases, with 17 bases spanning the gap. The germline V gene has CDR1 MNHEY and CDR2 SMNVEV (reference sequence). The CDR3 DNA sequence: TGTGCCAGCAGCAGTCACCAGGGTGTTCGCAATCAGCCCCAGCATTTT. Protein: CASSSHQGVRNQPQHF.

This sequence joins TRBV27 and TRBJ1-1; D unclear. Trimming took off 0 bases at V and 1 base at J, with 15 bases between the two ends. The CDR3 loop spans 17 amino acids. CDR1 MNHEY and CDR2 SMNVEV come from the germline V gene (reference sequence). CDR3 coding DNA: TGTGCCAGCAGTTTATCGGGAAAGGGCTTACCGAACACTGAAGCTTTCTTT. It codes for CASSLSGKGLPNTEAFF.